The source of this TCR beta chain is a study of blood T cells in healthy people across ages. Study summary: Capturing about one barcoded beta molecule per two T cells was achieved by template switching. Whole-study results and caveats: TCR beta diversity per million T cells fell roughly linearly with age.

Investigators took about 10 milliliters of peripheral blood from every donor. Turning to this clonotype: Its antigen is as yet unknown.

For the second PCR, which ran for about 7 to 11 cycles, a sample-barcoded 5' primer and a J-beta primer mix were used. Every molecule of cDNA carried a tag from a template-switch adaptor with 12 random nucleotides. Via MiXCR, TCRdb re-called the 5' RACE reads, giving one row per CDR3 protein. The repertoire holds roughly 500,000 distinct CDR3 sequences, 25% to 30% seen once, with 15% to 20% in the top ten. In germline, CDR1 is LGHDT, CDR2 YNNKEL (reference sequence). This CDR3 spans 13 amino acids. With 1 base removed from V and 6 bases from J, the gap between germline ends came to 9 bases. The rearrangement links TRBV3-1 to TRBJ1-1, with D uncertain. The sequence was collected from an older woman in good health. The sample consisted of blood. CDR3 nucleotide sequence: TGTGCCAGCAGCCAAGTTCCCGGATCTGAAGCTTTCTTT. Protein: CASSQVPGSEAFF.